Each of the 12 T cell receptor beta chains below was sequenced from the same sample in a study of T cell changes during pregnancy in multiple sclerosis. Assay: immunoSEQ multiplex PCR; the TCRdb copy retains only in-frame clones and omits some. Of roughly 20,000 clones in the sample, 91% were seen once. The sample here was CD4+ T cells from peripheral blood mononuclear cells, taken in the third trimester of pregnancy. The receptors come from a female donor with multiple sclerosis, enrolled in a pregnancy study.

The V gene is TRBV18, the J gene TRBJ2-1; 14 bases line up with TRBD2. Germline-derived CDR1 and CDR2 are KGHSH and LQKENI. The junction had 9 bases not matched to a gene; V was cut back by 3 bases and J by 2 bases. The CDR3 runs to 19 residues. The CDR3 loop is CASSPTTSGGAGAYNEQFF. The CDR3 nucleotides are TGTGCCAGCTCACCGACGACTAGCGGGGGGGCCGGAGCCTACAATGAGCAGTTCTTC.

The V call is TRBV5-1, the J call TRBJ2-1, with a weak D call TRBD2 (6 bases). V lost 1 base to trimming and J lost 9 bases, with 14 bases between them. The CDR3 is made up of 14 amino acids. From germline, CDR1 is SGHRS and CDR2 YFSETQ. For the CDR3, the DNA is TGCGCCAGCAGCTTGTCGGGGGTAGGCAGTGAGCAGTTCTTC. Translation: CASSLSGVGSEQFF.

V gene TRBV28 combines with J gene TRBJ1-1; D may be TRBD1 (6 bases). Trimming shortened V by 5 bases and J by 11 bases, and 15 bases separated the two germline ends. The V gene's germline CDR1 is MDHEN and CDR2 SYDVKM. This CDR3 has 12 amino acids. The CDR3 DNA reads TGTGCCAGCAGTCCAAGACTGAGGGGGGCTTTCTTT. Translation: CASSPRLRGAFF. The full variable domain, completed using reference TRBV28 and TRBJ1-1, is DVKVTQSSRYLVKRTGEKVFLECVQDMDHENMFWYRQDPGLGLRLIYFSYDVKMKEKGDIPEGYSVSREKKERFSLILESASTNQTSMYLCASSPRLRGAFFGQGTRLTVV.

The DNA of the CDR3 is TGTGCCAGTAGTACACAGGGGGACTATGGCTACACCTTC. Translation: CASSTQGDYGYTF. This sequence joins TRBV19 and TRBJ1-2, with 8 bases fitting TRBD1. Germline assignment: CDR1 LNHDA and CDR2 SQIVND (reference sequence). V shed 4 bases, J shed 3 bases, and the junction held 1 base outside the gene matches. This CDR3 is 13 amino acids long.

The V gene is TRBV12-5, the J gene TRBJ2-3; 11 bases agree with TRBD1. Losses at the gene ends were 6 bases for V and 5 bases for J; bases not matched to a gene: 13. Germline CDR1 LGHNT, CDR2 FRNRAP. The CDR3 extends over 17 amino acids. CDR3 amino acids: CASGSPGQGGIVDTQYF. Written as DNA, the CDR3 is TGTGCTAGTGGCTCGCCGGGACAGGGGGGAATTGTAGATACGCAGTATTTT.

The DNA of the CDR3 is TGCGCCAGCAGCTTGGGACAGGGGGGTCGTGAAGCTTTCTTT. It translates to CASSLGQGGREAFF. The V gene is TRBV5-1, the J gene TRBJ1-1; 9 bases map to TRBD1. Germline V gene lookup returns CDR1 SGHRS and CDR2 YFSETQ. There are 14 residues in the CDR3. V gave up 0 bases and J gave up 7 bases; unmatched junction bases: 4.

The CDR3 DNA reads as TGTGCCAGCAGTTACTCGAAGGGGAGGACTGAAGCTTTCTTT. This codes for CASSYSKGRTEAFF. The V and J genes are TRBV6-5 and TRBJ1-1; D is perhaps TRBD1 (5 bases). From germline, CDR1 is MNHEY and CDR2 SVGAGI. There are 14 residues in the CDR3. Trimming took 0 bases from V and 5 from J, leaving 10 bases between them.

The rearrangement uses TRBV6-1 and TRBJ2-3; 9 bases agree with TRBD2. Losses at the gene ends were 2 bases for V and 13 bases for J; bases not matched to a gene: 7. Per the germline V gene, CDR1 is MNHNS and CDR2 is SASEGT. The CDR3 sequence is 13 residues long. This CDR3 reads CASSERGLAREYF. The CDR3 bases are TGTGCCAGCAGTGAAAGGGGACTAGCCAGGGAGTATTTT.

The chain carries TRBV10-3 and TRBJ1-1, with a tentative D call TRBD1 (6 bases). Trimming removed 5 bases at V and 3 bases at J, with 13 bases between. Germline-derived CDR1 and CDR2 are ENHRY and SYGVKD. CDR3 size: 14 residues. This CDR3 is CAISSQGSDTEAFF. In DNA, the CDR3 is TGTGCCATCAGTTCACAGGGTAGCGACACTGAAGCTTTCTTT.

The chain joins TRBV5-1 to TRBJ2-7, with D possibly TRBD1 on 6 matching bases. Trimming took 2 bases from V and 4 from J, leaving 7 bases between them. The CDR3 contains 12 residues. Germline V lookup: CDR1 SGHRS, CDR2 YFSETQ. The CDR3 coding sequence is TGCGCCAGCAGCTTAGGGGGTTACGAGCAGTACTTC. As protein: CASSLGGYEQYF. The full variable domain, in which reference TRBV5-1 and TRBJ2-7 provide the parts outside the CDR3, is KAGVTQTPRYLIKTRGQQVTLSCSPISGHRSVSWYQQTPGQGLQFLFEYFSETQRNKGNFPGRFSGRQFSNSRSEMNVSTLELGDSALYLCASSLGGYEQYFGPGTRLTVT.

The V gene is TRBV15, the J gene TRBJ2-7; D is uncertain. The CDR3 contains 15 residues. Trimming took off 0 bases at V and 5 bases at J, with 14 bases between the two ends. In germline, CDR1 is LNHNV, CDR2 YYDKDF (reference sequence). The CDR3 loop is CATSRDPPPVHEQYF. DNA of the CDR3: TGTGCCACCAGCAGAGATCCCCCCCCGGTCCACGAGCAGTACTTC. Based on the CDR3 plus reference TRBV15 and TRBJ2-7, the full variable domain is DAMVIQNPRYQVTQFGKPVTLSCSQTLNHNVMYWYQQKSSQAPKLLFHYYDKDFNNEADTPDNFQSRRPNTSFCFLDIRSPGLGDTAMYLCATSRDPPPVHEQYFGPGTRLTVT.

This clone was counted once. The chain joins TRBV25-1 to TRBJ1-2, with no clear D. The V gene's germline CDR1 is MGHDK and CDR2 SYGVNS. V gave up 4 bases and J gave up 8 bases, with 8 bases separating them. This CDR3 has 11 amino acids. The DNA of the CDR3 is TGTGCCAGCAGTGGGGCCAGGGGCTACACCTTC. The encoded protein is CASSGARGYTF.